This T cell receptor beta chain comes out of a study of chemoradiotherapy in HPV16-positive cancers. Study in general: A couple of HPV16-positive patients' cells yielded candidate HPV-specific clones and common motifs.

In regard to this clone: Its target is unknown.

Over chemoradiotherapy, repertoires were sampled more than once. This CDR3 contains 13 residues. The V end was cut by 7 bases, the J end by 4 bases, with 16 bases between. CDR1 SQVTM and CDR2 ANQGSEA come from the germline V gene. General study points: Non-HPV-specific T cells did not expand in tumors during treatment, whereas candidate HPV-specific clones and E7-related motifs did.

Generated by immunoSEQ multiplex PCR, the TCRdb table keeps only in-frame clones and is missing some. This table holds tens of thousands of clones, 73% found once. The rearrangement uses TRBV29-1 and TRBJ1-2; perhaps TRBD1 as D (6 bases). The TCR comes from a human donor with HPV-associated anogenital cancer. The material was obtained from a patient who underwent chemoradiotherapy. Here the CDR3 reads CSEGKQGGYGYTF. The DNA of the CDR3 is TGCAGCGAGGGCAAACAGGGTGGCTATGGCTACACCTTC.